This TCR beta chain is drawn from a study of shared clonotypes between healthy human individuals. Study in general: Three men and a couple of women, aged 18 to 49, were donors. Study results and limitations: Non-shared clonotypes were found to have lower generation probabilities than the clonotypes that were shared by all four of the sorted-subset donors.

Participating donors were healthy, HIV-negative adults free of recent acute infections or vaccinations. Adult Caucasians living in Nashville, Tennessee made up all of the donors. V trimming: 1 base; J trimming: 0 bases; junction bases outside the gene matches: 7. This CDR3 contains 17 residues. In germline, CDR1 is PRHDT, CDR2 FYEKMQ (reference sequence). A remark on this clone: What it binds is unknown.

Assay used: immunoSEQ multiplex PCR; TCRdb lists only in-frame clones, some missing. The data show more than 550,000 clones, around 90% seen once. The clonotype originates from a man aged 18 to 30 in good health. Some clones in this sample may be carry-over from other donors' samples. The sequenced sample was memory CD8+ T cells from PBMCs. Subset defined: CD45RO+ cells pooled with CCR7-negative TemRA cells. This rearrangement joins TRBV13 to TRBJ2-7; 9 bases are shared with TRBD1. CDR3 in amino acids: CASSLVGTGRRSYEQYF. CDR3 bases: TGTGCCAGCAGCTTAGTCGGGACAGGGCGCCGCTCCTACGAGCAGTACTTC.